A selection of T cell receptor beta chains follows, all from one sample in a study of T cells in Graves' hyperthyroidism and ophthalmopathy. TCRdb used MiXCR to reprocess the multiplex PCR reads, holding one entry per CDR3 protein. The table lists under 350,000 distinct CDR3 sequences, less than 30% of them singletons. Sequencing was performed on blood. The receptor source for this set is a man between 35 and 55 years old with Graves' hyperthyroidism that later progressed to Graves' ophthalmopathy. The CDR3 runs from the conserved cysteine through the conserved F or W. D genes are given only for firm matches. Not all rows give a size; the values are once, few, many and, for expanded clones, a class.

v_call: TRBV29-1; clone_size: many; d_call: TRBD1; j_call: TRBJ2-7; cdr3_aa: CSVKANRDRGSYEQYF; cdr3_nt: TGCAGCGTTAAAGCTAACCGGGACAGGGGCTCCTACGAGCAGTACTTC
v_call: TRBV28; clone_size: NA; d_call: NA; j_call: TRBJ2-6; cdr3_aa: CATTVISGANVLTF; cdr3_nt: TGTGCCACCACAGTAATCTCTGGGGCCAACGTCCTGACTTTC
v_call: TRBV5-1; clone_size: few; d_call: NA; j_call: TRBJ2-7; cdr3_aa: CASSLAVKSLTGNEQYF; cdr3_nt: TGCGCCAGCAGCTTGGCCGTGAAGTCCTTGACCGGCAACGAGCAGTACTTC
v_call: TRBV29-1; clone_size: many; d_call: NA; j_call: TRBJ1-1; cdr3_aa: CSVNRDIWTEAFF; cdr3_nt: TGCAGCGTAAATCGGGACATTTGGACTGAAGCTTTCTTT
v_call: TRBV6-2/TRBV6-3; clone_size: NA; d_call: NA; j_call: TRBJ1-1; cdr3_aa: CASSYGVGVNTEAFF; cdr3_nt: TGTGCCAGCAGTTACGGCGTCGGGGTGAACACTGAAGCTTTCTTT
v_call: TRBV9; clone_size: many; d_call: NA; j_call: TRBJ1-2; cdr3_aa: CASTLTERDYGYTF; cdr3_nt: TGTGCCAGCACCCTGACAGAGCGGGACTATGGCTACACCTTC
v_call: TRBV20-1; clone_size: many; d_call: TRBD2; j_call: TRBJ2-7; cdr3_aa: CSAPAPWGLAVPEQYF; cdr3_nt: TGCAGTGCTCCAGCCCCCTGGGGACTAGCGGTTCCCGAGCAGTACTTC
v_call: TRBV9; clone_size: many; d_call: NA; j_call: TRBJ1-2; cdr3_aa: CASSVTGTGGYTF; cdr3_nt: TGTGCCAGCAGCGTAACCGGGACGGGGGGCTACACCTTC
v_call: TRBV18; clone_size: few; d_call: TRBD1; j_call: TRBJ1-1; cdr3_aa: CASSPKTGSLPLNTEAFF; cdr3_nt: TGTGCCAGCTCACCTAAGACAGGGAGCCTCCCCCTTAACACTGAAGCTTTCTTT
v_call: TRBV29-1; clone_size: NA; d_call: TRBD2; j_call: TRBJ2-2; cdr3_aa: CSVASGSAGELFF; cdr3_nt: TGCAGCGTTGCAAGCGGGAGTGCCGGGGAGCTGTTTTTT
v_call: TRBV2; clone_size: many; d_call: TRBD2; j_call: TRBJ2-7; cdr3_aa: CASTRASGRPYEQYF; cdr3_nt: TGTGCCAGCACTCGAGCCAGCGGGAGGCCCTACGAGCAGTACTTC
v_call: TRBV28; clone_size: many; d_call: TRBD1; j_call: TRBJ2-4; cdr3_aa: CASSLLPSGTGKNIQYF; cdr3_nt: TGTGCCAGCAGTTTATTACCCTCCGGGACAGGGAAAAACATTCAGTACTTC
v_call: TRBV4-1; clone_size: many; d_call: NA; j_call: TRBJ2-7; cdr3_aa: CASSRGSGRPQEQYF; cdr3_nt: TGCGCCAGCAGCCGGGGATCAGGGAGACCGCAGGAGCAGTACTTC
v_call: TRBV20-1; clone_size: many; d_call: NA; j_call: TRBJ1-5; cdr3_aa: CSAMTLQVRNQPQHF; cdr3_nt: TGCAGTGCCATGACTTTGCAAGTCAGAAATCAGCCCCAGCATTTT
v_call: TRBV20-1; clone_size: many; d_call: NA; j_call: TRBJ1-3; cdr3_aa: CSAREPNSGNTIYF; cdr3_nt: TGCAGTGCTAGAGAACCGAACTCTGGAAACACCATATATTTT
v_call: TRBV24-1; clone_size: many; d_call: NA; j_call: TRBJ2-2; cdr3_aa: CATSDPQGTNTGELFF; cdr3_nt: TGTGCCACCAGTGATCCTCAGGGGACGAACACCGGGGAGCTGTTTTTT
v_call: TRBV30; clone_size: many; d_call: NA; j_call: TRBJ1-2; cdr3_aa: CAWSVVDGYTF; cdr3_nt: TGTGCCTGGAGTGTAGTGGATGGCTACACCTTC
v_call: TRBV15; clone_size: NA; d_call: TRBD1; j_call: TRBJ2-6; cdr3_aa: CATSPPYTGAGANVLTF; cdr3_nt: TGTGCCACCAGCCCTCCTTACACAGGGGCTGGGGCCAACGTCCTGACTTTC
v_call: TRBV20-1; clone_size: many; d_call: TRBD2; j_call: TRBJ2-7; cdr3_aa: CSAPGHGTTFEQYF; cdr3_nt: TGCAGTGCTCCCGGACACGGGACTACTTTCGAGCAGTACTTC
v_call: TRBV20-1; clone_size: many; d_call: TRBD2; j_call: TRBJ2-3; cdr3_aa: CSARDRLAGNVNTQYF; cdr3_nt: TGCAGTGCTAGAGATCGACTAGCGGGCAACGTAAATACGCAGTATTTT
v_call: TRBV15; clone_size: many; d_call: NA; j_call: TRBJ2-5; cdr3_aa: CATSSDPGGGETQYF; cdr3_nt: TGTGCCACCAGCAGCGACCCGGGGGGCGGAGAGACCCAGTACTTC
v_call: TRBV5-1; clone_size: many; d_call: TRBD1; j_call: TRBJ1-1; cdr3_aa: CASSLSVGQGASLETEAFF; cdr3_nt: TGCGCCAGCAGCTTAAGCGTGGGGCAGGGGGCCTCTTTGGAAACTGAAGCTTTCTTT
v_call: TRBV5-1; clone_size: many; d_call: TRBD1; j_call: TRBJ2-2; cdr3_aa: CASSFLGQGSGELFF; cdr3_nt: TGCGCCAGCAGCTTCCTCGGACAGGGTAGCGGGGAGCTGTTTTTT
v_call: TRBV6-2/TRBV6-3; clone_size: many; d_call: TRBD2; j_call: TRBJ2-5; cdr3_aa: CASSSTSGTQETQYF; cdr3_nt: TGTGCCAGCAGTTCGACTAGCGGGACCCAAGAGACCCAGTACTTC
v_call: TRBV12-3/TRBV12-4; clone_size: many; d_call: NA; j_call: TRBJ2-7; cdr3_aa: CASSLFGDGNYEQYF; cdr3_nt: TGTGCCAGCAGCCTTTTTGGGGACGGGAACTACGAGCAGTACTTC
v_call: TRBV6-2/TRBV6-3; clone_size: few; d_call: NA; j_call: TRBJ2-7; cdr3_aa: CASNFQGIHEQYF; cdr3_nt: TGTGCCAGTAACTTTCAGGGAATCCACGAGCAGTACTTC
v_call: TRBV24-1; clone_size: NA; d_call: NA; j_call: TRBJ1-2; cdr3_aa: CATSDFAQNYGYTF; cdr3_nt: TGTGCCACCAGTGATTTCGCACAGAACTATGGCTACACCTTC
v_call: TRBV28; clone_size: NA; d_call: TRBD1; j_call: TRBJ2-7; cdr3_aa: CASSPGQGRGYEQYF; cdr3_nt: TGTGCCAGCAGCCCAGGACAGGGAAGGGGCTACGAGCAGTACTTC
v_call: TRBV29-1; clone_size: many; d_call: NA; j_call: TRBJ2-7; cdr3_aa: CSVERGGYEQYF; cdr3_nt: TGCAGCGTTGAGCGGGGCGGTTACGAGCAGTACTTC
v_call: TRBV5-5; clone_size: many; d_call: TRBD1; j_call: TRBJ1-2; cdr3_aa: CASSLDRVYYGYTF; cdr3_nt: TGTGCCAGCAGCCTAGACAGGGTTTACTATGGCTACACCTTC
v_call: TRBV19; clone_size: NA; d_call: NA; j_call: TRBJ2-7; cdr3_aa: CASSAGITYEQYF; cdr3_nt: TGTGCCAGTAGTGCCGGGATCACCTACGAGCAGTACTTC
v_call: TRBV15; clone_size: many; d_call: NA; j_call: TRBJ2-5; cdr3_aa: CATSSGEAGTQYF; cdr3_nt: TGTGCCACCAGCAGCGGGGAGGCGGGGACCCAGTACTTC
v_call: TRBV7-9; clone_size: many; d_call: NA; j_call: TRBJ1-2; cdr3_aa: CASSLGSVYGYTF; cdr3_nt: TGTGCCAGCAGCTTAGGCAGCGTCTATGGCTACACCTTC
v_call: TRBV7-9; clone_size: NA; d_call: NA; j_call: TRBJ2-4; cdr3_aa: CASSLDWVGIQYF; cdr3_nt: TGTGCCAGCAGCTTAGATTGGGTGGGCATTCAGTACTTC
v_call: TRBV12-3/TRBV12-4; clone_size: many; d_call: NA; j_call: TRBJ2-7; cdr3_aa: CASSLEGAHLYKQYF; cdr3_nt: TGTGCCAGCAGTTTGGAGGGGGCCCATCTCTACAAGCAGTACTTC
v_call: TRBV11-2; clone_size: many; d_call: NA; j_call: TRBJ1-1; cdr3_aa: CASSLVGFEAFF; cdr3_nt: TGTGCCAGCAGCTTAGTGGGTTTTGAAGCTTTCTTT
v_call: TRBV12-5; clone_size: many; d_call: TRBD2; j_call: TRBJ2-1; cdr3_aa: CASGFRAGVYNEQFF; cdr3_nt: TGTGCTAGTGGTTTTCGCGCGGGAGTGTACAATGAGCAGTTCTTC
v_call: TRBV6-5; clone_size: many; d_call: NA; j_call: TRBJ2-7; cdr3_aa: CASSYMGATYEQYF; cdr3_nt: TGTGCCAGCAGTTATATGGGGGCTACCTACGAGCAGTACTTC
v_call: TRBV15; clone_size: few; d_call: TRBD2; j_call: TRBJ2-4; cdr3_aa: CATSRGTSGRKQLAKNIQYF; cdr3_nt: TGTGCCACCAGCAGAGGAACTAGCGGGAGAAAGCAGTTAGCCAAAAACATTCAGTACTTC
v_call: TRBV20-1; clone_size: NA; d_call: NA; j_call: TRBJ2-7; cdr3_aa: CSANSELHQVYEQYF; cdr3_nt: TGCAGTGCTAATTCGGAGCTTCATCAAGTCTACGAGCAGTACTTC
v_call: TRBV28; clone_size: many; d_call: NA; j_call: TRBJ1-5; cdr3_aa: CASSLRDIYSNQPQHF; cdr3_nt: TGTGCCAGCAGTTTGCGGGACATATATAGCAATCAGCCCCAGCATTTT
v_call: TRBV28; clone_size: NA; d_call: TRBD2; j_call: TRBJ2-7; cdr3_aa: CASNLGLASYEQYF; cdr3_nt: TGTGCCAGCAACCTCGGACTAGCCTCTTACGAGCAGTACTTC
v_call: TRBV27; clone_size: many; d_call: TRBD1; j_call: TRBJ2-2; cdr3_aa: CASSLDRGQTGELFF; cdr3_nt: TGTGCCAGCAGTCTTGACAGGGGGCAGACCGGGGAGCTGTTTTTT
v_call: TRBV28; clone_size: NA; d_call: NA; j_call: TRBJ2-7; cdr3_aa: CATTRDPLGEQYF; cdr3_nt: TGTGCCACCACAAGAGATCCCTTAGGGGAGCAGTACTTC
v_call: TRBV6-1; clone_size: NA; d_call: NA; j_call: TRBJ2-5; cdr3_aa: CASSRERFWGQGETQYF; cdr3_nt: TGTGCCAGCAGCAGGGAGAGGTTCTGGGGTCAGGGAGAGACCCAGTACTTC
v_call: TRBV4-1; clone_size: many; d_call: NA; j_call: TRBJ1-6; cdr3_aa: CASSQDPGSLISPLHF; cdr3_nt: TGCGCCAGCAGCCAAGATCCGGGCAGCCTTATTTCACCCCTCCACTTT
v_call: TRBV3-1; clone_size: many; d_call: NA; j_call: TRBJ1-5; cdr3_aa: CASSPLTDQPQHF; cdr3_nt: TGTGCCAGCAGTCCTCTGACAGATCAGCCCCAGCATTTT
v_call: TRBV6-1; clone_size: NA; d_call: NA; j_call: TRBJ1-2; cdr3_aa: CASSVTRDTSPGYTF; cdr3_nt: TGTGCCAGCAGTGTAACCCGGGACACCTCCCCTGGCTACACCTTC
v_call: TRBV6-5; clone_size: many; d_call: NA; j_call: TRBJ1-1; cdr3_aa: CASSSRPHDEAFF; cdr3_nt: TGTGCCAGCAGTTCTCGGCCTCACGATGAAGCTTTCTTT
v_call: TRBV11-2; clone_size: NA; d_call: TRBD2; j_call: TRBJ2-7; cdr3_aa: CASSFQGLAGRSYEQYF; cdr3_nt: TGTGCCAGCAGCTTCCAGGGCCTAGCGGGGCGCTCCTACGAGCAGTACTTC
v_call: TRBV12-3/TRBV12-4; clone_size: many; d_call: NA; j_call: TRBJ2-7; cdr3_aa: CASSFGEYDEQYF; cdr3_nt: TGTGCCAGCAGTTTCGGGGAATATGACGAGCAGTACTTC
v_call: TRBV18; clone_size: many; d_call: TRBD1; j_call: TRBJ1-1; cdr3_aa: CASSTGGNTEAFF; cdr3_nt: TGTGCCAGCTCAACAGGGGGCAACACTGAAGCTTTCTTT
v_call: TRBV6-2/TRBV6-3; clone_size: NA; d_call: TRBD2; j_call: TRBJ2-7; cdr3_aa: CASSYSPGLAGLSGEQYF; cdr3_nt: TGTGCCAGCAGTTACTCGCCGGGACTAGCGGGATTAAGCGGCGAGCAGTACTTC
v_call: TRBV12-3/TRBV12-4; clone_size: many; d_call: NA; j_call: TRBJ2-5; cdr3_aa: CASSFGQSNLGETQYF; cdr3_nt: TGTGCCAGCAGTTTTGGACAGTCCAATTTGGGAGAGACCCAGTACTTC
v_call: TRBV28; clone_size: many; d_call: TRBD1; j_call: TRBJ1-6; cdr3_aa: CASSFRDRVYSPLHF; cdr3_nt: TGTGCCAGCAGTTTCCGGGACAGGGTTTATTCACCCCTCCACTTT